The 32 T cell receptor beta chains below were found in one sample sequenced in a study of regulatory T cells in long-lasting Graves disease. Time point reported: persistent/refractory GD, antithyroid drugs over 5 years with positive TRAb. Preparation of the TCR library used RNA extracted from PBMCs. Construction of the TCR beta libraries employed iRepertoire HTBI primers in conjunction with Arm-PCR of CDR3 regions. A single record per CDR3 protein comes from TCRdb applying MiXCR to the multiplex PCR reads. The sample lists roughly 450,000 distinct CDR3 sequences; roughly 20% were seen once. The material was peripheral blood mononuclear cells (PBMCs), obtained when the disease was refractory, from a patient treated with antithyroid drugs. Receptors were obtained from a female donor with Graves disease.

The gene calls are TRBV9 and TRBJ2-7, with 8 nucleotides matching TRBD2. After removal of 2 bases from V and 7 bases from J, the junction contained 17 bases not matched to a gene. CDR1 SGDLS and CDR2 YYNGEE come from the germline V gene. This CDR3 spans 17 amino acids. CDR3 sequence: CASSVRPQTSALGEQYF. The CDR3, as DNA: TGTGCCAGCAGCGTTCGGCCCCAGACTAGCGCGTTGGGGGAGCAGTACTTC. The full variable domain, its missing parts supplied by reference TRBV9 and TRBJ2-7, is DSGVTQTPKHLITATGQRVTLRCSPRSGDLSVYWYQQSLDQGLQFLIQYYNGEERAKGNILERFSAQQFPDLHSELNLSSLELGDSALYFCASSVRPQTSALGEQYFGPGTRLTVT.

This clonotype was found many times. The chain has TRBV6-1 and TRBJ1-2; 7 bases line up with TRBD1. Per germline, CDR1 MNHNS and CDR2 SASEGT. This CDR3 region has 14 residues. V lost 5 bases, J lost 4 bases, and 7 bases stayed unmatched. The chain's CDR3 is CASSPRQGTYGYTF. The CDR3 region has the DNA TGTGCCAGCAGTCCTCGACAGGGAACCTATGGCTACACCTTC.

This rearrangement joins TRBV14 to TRBJ2-7; 7 bases match TRBD2. V was pared by 1 base and J by 12 bases, with 6 bases of the junction left unmatched. The CDR3 length is 12 residues. Germline V lookup: CDR1 SGHDN, CDR2 FVKESK. The CDR3 reads CASSQVRGSLYF. DNA of the CDR3: TGTGCCAGCAGCCAAGTCCGCGGGAGCTTGTACTTC.

This clonotype was detected a few times. Here the CDR3 reads CASSQRSGSHEQYF. CDR3 nucleotide sequence: TGCGCCAGCAGCCAAAGAAGCGGGAGCCACGAGCAGTACTTC. This chain links TRBV4-1 with TRBJ2-7, with TRBD2 matching 8 bases. The CDR3 is 14 amino acids. Germline CDR1 and CDR2: MGHRA and YSYEKL. V lost 2 bases to trimming and J lost 5 bases; unmatched junction nucleotides: 5.

This clonotype was recorded at least ten times. The chain employs TRBV6-1 and TRBJ2-7; 12 positions match TRBD2. Trimming took 7 bases from V and 7 from J; bases not matched to a gene: 20. The CDR3 length is 18 residues. The V gene's germline CDR1 is MNHNS and CDR2 SASEGT. CDR3 loop: CASTNLGLAGLPDYEQYF. Written as DNA, the CDR3 is TGTGCCAGCACCAACCTGGGACTAGCGGGCCTCCCAGATTATGAGCAGTACTTC.

Details on this clonotype: A much larger clone is a single base away; this may be a read error. V is TRBV2 and J is TRBJ1-6; TRBD1 is a possible D gene (5 bases). This CDR3 region has 18 residues. Germline CDR1 is SNHLY and CDR2 is FYNNEI. CDR3 DNA sequence: TGTGCCGGCAGTGATACCTTTCAGGGACCCAACGATAATTCACCCCTCCACTTT. Translation: CAGSDTFQGPNDNSPLHF.

The chain is built from TRBV28 and TRBJ2-7; 7 bases line up with TRBD1. V was pared by 5 bases and J by 5 bases, with 12 bases of the junction left unmatched. The CDR3 loop spans 15 amino acids. Germline assignment: CDR1 MDHEN and CDR2 SYDVKM. As DNA, the CDR3 is TGTGCCAGCAGTGATATGGACAGGCAGCTCGACGAGCAGTACTTC. Encoded protein: CASSDMDRQLDEQYF.

This clonotype occurred many times. CDR3 residues: CASMGPPSSYEQYF. CDR3 DNA: TGTGCGTCAATGGGGCCGCCGAGCTCCTACGAGCAGTACTTC. J is TRBJ2-7 and V is TRBV12-3 or TRBV12-4; TRBD1 might be the D (5 bases). The CDR3 loop spans 14 amino acids.

The rearrangement joins TRBV5-1 to TRBJ1-2, with TRBD1 matching over 8 bases. This CDR3 contains 13 residues. Unmatched junction bases numbered 10, after V lost 5 bases and J lost 10 bases. CDR1 and CDR2 from the germline V gene are SGHRS and YFSETQ. In DNA form, the CDR3 reads TGCGCCAGCAGGCTCGACAGGGGTTTTTACTACACCTTC. It encodes CASRLDRGFYYTF. Full variable domain (missing parts from reference TRBV5-1 and TRBJ1-2): KAGVTQTPRYLIKTRGQQVTLSCSPISGHRSVSWYQQTPGQGLQFLFEYFSETQRNKGNFPGRFSGRQFSNSRSEMNVSTLELGDSALYLCASRLDRGFYYTFGSGTRLTVV.

On this clonotype: A read error may explain this, as a much larger clone is one base away. The rearrangement uses TRBV11-1 and TRBJ1-1; TRBD1 might be the D (5 bases). CDR1 and CDR2 (germline): SGHAT, FQDESV (reference sequence). This CDR3 is built from 15 residues. Trimming took off 5 bases at V and 7 bases at J, with 20 bases between the two ends. CDR3 nucleotides: TGTGCCAGCAGCCTCGCAGGGCAGCTCGCTTTTGAAGCTTTCTTT. Protein sequence: CASSLAGQLAFEAFF.

This clonotype has ten or more counts. This chain uses TRBV28 with TRBJ2-5, with 8 nucleotides matching TRBD2. The CDR3 runs 14 residues. Germline trimming cut 8 bases from V and 2 bases from J; bases unmatched to any gene: 7. CDR1 and CDR2 from the germline V gene are MDHEN and SYDVKM. The CDR3 is CASRREESQETQYF. The CDR3 DNA sequence: TGTGCCAGCCGGCGGGAGGAGAGTCAAGAGACCCAGTACTTC.

This clonotype was picked up many times. The genes are TRBV20-1 and TRBJ1-6; tentatively, D is TRBD1 (5 bases). The CDR3 has 16 amino acids. Trimming removed 3 bases from V and 5 bases from J, with 17 bases in between. Germline CDR1 and CDR2: DFQATT and SNEGSKA (reference sequence). The CDR3: CSARKRGGTDNSPLHF. CDR3 DNA: TGCAGTGCTAGGAAGCGGGGGGGGACTGATAATTCACCCCTCCACTTT.

This clonotype was detected many times. The junction differs from germline at one of its ends, possibly a read error. The chain employs TRBV7-2 and TRBJ2-5; D is ambiguous. This CDR3 contains 14 residues. Germline CDR1 is SGHTA and CDR2 is FQGNSA. CDR3 sequence: CASSFGPIQQTQYF. The CDR3 DNA follows: TGTGCCAGCAGCTTCGGACCGATCCAACAGACCCAGTACTTC. Full variable domain (missing parts from reference TRBV7-2 and TRBJ2-5): GAGVSQSPSNKVTEKGKDVELRCDPISGHTALYWYRQSLGQGLEFLIYFQGNSAPDKSGLPSDRFSAERTGGSVSTLTIQRTQQEDSAVYLCASSFGPIQQTQYFGPGTRLLVL.

V is TRBV27 and J is TRBJ1-6, with unresolved D. This CDR3 is 13 amino acids long. The ends were cut back, 5 bases at V and 10 bases at J, with 12 bases in the middle. The V gene's germline CDR1 is MNHEY and CDR2 SMNVEV (reference sequence). CDR3 amino acids: CASSPNLGSPLHF. In DNA, the CDR3 is TGTGCCAGCAGTCCCAACCTGGGGTCACCCCTCCACTTT.

The count of this clonotype is one. This sequence joins TRBV5-8 and TRBJ2-3, with 8 bases fitting TRBD2. V dropped 4 bases and J dropped 5; count of bases not matched to a gene: 9. This CDR3 is built from 15 residues. Germline CDR1 reads SGHTS; CDR2 reads YDEGEE. In DNA form, the CDR3 reads TGTGCCAGCAGCCGCGCGGGGGGTCTAGGAGATACGCAGTATTTT. Its translation: CASSRAGGLGDTQYF.

In this sample, this clonotype turned up many times. The chain is built from TRBV28 and TRBJ2-5, with a weak D call TRBD1 (5 bases). There are 14 residues in the CDR3. CDR1 and CDR2 from the germline V gene are MDHEN and SYDVKM. Between the trimmed V and J ends, which lost 2 bases and 5 bases, there was a span of 12 bases. CDR3 amino acids: CASSLLGVEETQYF. The CDR3 DNA reads as TGTGCCAGCAGTTTACTAGGGGTGGAGGAGACCCAGTACTTC.

This clonotype has ten or more counts. The chain recombines TRBV28 with TRBJ2-2; 8 positions match TRBD1. CDR1 is MDHEN, CDR2 SYDVKM, per germline. With V trimmed by 1 base and J by 7 bases, 5 bases remained unmatched. The CDR3 consists of 15 residues. This chain's CDR3 is CASSLLQGANGELFF. DNA for the CDR3: TGTGCCAGCAGTTTATTGCAGGGGGCGAACGGGGAGCTGTTTTTT.

This clonotype was recorded many times. The rearrangement links TRBV3-1 to TRBJ2-5; 8 nucleotides match TRBD2. CDR3 length equals 14 residues. The ends lost 4 bases at V and 2 bases at J; junction bases unmatched: 3. Germline lookup yields CDR1 LGHDT and CDR2 YNNKEL (reference sequence). The CDR3 reads CASSRPSGQETQYF. CDR3 DNA: TGTGCCAGCAGCCGACCTAGCGGGCAAGAGACCCAGTACTTC.

This clonotype was found many times. The chain uses TRBV5-6 and TRBJ2-2; D possibly uses TRBD1 or TRBD2 (5 bases each). This CDR3 has 18 residues. Germline CDR1 SGHDT, CDR2 YYEEEE. The V end lost 0 bases, the J end lost 1 base, and 16 bases lay between the germline ends. The CDR3 protein is CASSLVGAGTGNTGELFF. The CDR3 nucleotides read TGTGCCAGCAGCTTGGTTGGAGCCGGGACGGGGAACACCGGGGAGCTGTTTTTT.

This clonotype was seen at least ten times. The chain has TRBV7-6 and TRBJ2-7; 10 nucleotides agree with TRBD2. Germline V gene lookup returns CDR1 SGHVS and CDR2 FNYEAQ. V gave up 4 bases and J gave up 1 base; unmatched junction bases: 4. The CDR3 is 15 residues long. The CDR3 protein is CASSSELAGSYEQYF. The CDR3 bases are TGTGCCAGCAGCTCCGAACTAGCGGGATCCTACGAGCAGTACTTC.

This sequence joins TRBV7-8 and TRBJ1-1, with unresolved D. The CDR3 loop spans 14 amino acids. V lost 5 bases and J 4 bases, leaving 14 bases between the germline ends. The germline V gene has CDR1 SGHVS and CDR2 FQNEAQ. CDR3 loop: CASSRLKPGTEAFF. DNA of the CDR3: TGTGCCAGCAGCCGCCTTAAACCAGGCACTGAAGCTTTCTTT.

This clonotype has a count of ten or more. V is TRBV30 and J is TRBJ1-1; the D is unclear. The CDR3 contains 15 residues. V was cut by 0 bases and J by 4 bases, with 15 bases left in between. Germline V gene sequence: CDR1 GTSNPN, CDR2 SVGIG (reference sequence). In nucleotides, the CDR3 is TGTGCCTGGAGTGTACTCGGGGTTGAGGTCACTGAAGCTTTCTTT. Its translation is CAWSVLGVEVTEAFF.

The J gene is TRBJ1-1, the V gene TRBV20-1, with 7 bases that match TRBD1. This CDR3 has 11 amino acids. Germline V gene sequence: CDR1 DFQATT, CDR2 SNEGSKA (reference sequence). The junction had 4 bases not matched to a gene; V was cut back by 2 bases and J by 10 bases. CDR3 residues: CSARSQGLAFF. The CDR3 nucleotides read TGCAGTGCTAGATCACAGGGGTTAGCTTTCTTT.

The chain couples TRBV6-1 to TRBJ2-6; D is uncertain. Trimming left V 3 bases short and J 5 bases short, with 14 bases between. Germline V lookup: CDR1 MNHNS, CDR2 SASEGT. CDR3 size: 16 residues. The CDR3 nucleotides read TGTGCCAGCAGTGAGGTTCGGACCGTTCGGGCCAACGTCCTGACTTTC. Translated, it gives CASSEVRTVRANVLTF.

This clonotype was counted ten times or more. This sequence joins TRBV6-1 and TRBJ1-1; 11 nucleotides line up with TRBD1. From germline, CDR1 is MNHNS and CDR2 SASEGT. The CDR3 covers 17 residues. V lost 4 bases, J lost 3 bases, and 10 bases stayed unmatched. As DNA, the CDR3 is TGTGCCAGCAGTGCCCTCGGACAGGGGGCGTTGGACACTGAAGCTTTCTTT. As protein: CASSALGQGALDTEAFF.

In this sample, this clonotype turned up a few times. This chain joins TRBV13 and TRBJ2-6, with D possibly matching TRBD1 (6 bases). The germline V and J ends were trimmed by 5 bases and 0 bases, with 14 bases remaining between them. The CDR3 has 17 amino acids. The germline gives CDR1 PRHDT, CDR2 FYEKMQ (reference sequence). CDR3 sequence: CASSPFLGGSGANVLTF. CDR3 nucleotides: TGTGCCAGCAGCCCTTTCTTAGGGGGCTCTGGGGCCAACGTCCTGACTTTC.

This rearrangement joins TRBV14 to TRBJ2-2; 11 bases match TRBD1. J lost 13 bases, V lost 3 bases, and 7 bases had no gene match. Per the germline V gene, CDR1 is SGHDN and CDR2 is FVKESK. The CDR3 is 14 residues long. The CDR3 region has the DNA TGTGCCAGCAGCCACCGGGACAGGGGGTCGTGGCTGTTTTTT. It encodes CASSHRDRGSWLFF.

The rearrangement joins TRBV7-9 to TRBJ2-6; D may be TRBD1 (5 bases). The CDR3 contains 13 residues. V was cut by 5 bases and J by 10 bases, with 12 bases left in between. Germline V gene lookup returns CDR1 SEHNR and CDR2 FQNEAQ (reference sequence). CDR3 region: CASSADPGNVLTF. CDR3 nucleotides: TGTGCCAGCAGCGCGGACCCAGGGAACGTCCTGACTTTC.

V is TRBV20-1 and J is TRBJ2-2; TRBD2 matches 7 bases. Germline lookup yields CDR1 DFQATT and CDR2 SNEGSKA (reference sequence). The CDR3 has 14 amino acids. With 3 bases clipped from V and 2 bases from J, the junction kept 3 bases outside the gene matches. CDR3 DNA: TGCAGTGCTAGGCTAGCGGAAAACACCGGGGAGCTGTTTTTT. This gives the protein CSARLAENTGELFF.

This clonotype has a count of ten or more. The chain combines TRBV28 with TRBJ2-6; 8 bases match TRBD1. Germline V gene lookup returns CDR1 MDHEN and CDR2 SYDVKM. With V trimmed by 5 bases and J by 9 bases, 12 bases remained unmatched. The CDR3 runs to 16 residues. The CDR3 DNA reads TGTGCCAGCAGTCTACACGCAAGGGACAGGATCAACGTCCTGACTTTC. It specifies CASSLHARDRINVLTF.

This clonotype was detected many times. The CDR3 DNA follows: TGCAGTGCACCTCTAGCGGGAGTGGGGGAGACCCAGTACTTC. This gives the protein CSAPLAGVGETQYF. This chain joins TRBV20-1 and TRBJ2-5; 10 bases fit TRBD2. Germline values: CDR1 DFQATT, CDR2 SNEGSKA (reference sequence). The CDR3 is made up of 14 amino acids. The V gene end was trimmed by 6 bases and the J gene end by 5 bases; junction bases not matched to a gene: 9.

At least ten counts were recorded for this clonotype. The chain joins TRBV28 to TRBJ2-2, with a tentative D call TRBD1 (6 bases). The CDR3 sequence is 15 residues long. The germline gives CDR1 MDHEN, CDR2 SYDVKM. Trimming removed 3 bases from V and 2 bases from J, with 10 bases in between. In DNA form, the CDR3 reads TGTGCCAGCAGTTTTGGACAGATAAACACCGGGGAGCTGTTTTTT. Amino acids: CASSFGQINTGELFF.